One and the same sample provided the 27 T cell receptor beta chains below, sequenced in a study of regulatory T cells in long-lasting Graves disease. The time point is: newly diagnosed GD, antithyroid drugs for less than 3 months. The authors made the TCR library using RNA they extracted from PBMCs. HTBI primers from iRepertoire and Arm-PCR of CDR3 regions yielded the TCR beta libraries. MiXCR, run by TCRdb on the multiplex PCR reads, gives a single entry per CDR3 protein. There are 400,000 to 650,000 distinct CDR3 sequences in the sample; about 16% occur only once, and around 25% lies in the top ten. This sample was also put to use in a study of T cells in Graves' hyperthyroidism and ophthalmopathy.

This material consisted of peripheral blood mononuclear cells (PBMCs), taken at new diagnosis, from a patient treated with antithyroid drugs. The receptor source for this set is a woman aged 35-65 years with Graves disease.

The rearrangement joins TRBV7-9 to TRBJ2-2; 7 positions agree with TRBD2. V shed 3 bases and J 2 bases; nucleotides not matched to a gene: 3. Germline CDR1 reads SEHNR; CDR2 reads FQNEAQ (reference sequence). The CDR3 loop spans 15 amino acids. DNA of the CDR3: TGTGCCAGCAGCTTGAAGCGGGGTAACACCGGGGAGCTGTTTTTT. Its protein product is CASSLKRGNTGELFF.

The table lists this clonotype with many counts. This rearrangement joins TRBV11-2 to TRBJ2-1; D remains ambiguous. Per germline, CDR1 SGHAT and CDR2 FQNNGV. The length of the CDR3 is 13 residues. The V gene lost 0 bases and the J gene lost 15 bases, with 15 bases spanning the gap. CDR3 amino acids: CASSLDRSSRPFF. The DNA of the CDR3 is TGTGCCAGCAGCTTAGACCGTAGCTCCCGGCCGTTCTTC.

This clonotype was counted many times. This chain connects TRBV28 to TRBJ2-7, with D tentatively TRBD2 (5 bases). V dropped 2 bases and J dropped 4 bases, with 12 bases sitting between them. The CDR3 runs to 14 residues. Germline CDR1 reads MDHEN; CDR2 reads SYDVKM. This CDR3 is CASSLPLGGYEQYF. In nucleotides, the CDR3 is TGTGCCAGCAGTTTACCCCTCGGCGGGTACGAGCAGTACTTC.

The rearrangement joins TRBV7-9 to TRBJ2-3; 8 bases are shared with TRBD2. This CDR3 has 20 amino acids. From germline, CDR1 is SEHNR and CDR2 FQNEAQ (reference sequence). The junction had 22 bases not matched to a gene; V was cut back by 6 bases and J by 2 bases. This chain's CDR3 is CASSRGLGEGLVLSTDTQYF. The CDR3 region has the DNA TGTGCCAGCAGTCGCGGTCTGGGAGAGGGACTAGTCTTGTCCACAGATACGCAGTATTTT.

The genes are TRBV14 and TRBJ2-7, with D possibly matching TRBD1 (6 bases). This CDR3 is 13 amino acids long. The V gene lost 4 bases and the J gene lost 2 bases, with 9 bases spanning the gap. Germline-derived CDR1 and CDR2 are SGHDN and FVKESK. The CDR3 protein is CASSRTVAYEQYF. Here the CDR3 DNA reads TGTGCCAGCAGCCGGACAGTAGCCTACGAGCAGTACTTC.

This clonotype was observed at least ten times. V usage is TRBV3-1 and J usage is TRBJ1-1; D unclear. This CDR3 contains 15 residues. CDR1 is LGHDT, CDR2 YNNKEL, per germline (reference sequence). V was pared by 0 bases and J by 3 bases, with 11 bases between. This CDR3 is CASSQESGWDTEAFF. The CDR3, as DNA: TGTGCCAGCAGCCAAGAGTCGGGGTGGGACACTGAAGCTTTCTTT.

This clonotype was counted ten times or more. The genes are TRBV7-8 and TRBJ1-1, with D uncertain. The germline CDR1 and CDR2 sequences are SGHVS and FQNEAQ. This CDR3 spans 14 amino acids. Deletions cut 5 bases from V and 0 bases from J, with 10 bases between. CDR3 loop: CASSLQAVNTEAFF. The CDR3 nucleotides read TGTGCCAGCAGCCTGCAAGCTGTGAACACTGAAGCTTTCTTT.

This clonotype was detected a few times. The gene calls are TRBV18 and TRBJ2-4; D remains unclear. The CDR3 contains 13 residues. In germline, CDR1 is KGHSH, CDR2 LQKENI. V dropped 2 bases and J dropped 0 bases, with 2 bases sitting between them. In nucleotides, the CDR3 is TGTGCCAGCTCACCAGAAGCCAAAAACATTCAGTACTTC. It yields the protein CASSPEAKNIQYF.

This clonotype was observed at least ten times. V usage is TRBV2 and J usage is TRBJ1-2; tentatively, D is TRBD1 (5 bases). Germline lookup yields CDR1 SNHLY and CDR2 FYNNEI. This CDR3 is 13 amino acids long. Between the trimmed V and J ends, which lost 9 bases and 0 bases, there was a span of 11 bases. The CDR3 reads CARGDLANYGYTF. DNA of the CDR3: TGTGCCAGGGGGGATTTAGCTAACTATGGCTACACCTTC.

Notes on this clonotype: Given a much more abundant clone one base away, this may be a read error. The CDR3 loop reads CASSPRANGGTKQFF. CDR3 sequence (DNA): TGTGCCAGCAGCCCTCGGGCTAACGGGGGAACCAAGCAGTTCTTC. The chain combines TRBV7-9 with TRBJ2-1; the D gene is possibly TRBD2 (6 bases). Between the trimmed V and J ends, which lost 5 bases and 11 bases, there was a span of 22 bases. Germline CDR1 reads SEHNR; CDR2 reads FQNEAQ (reference sequence). The CDR3 totals 15 residues.

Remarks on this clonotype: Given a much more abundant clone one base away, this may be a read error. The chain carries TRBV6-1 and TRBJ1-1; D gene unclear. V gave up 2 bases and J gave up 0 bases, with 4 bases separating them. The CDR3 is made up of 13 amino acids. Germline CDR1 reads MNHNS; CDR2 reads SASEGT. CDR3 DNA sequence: TGTGCCAGCAGTGAACAGGTGAACACTGAAGCTTTCTTT. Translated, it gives CASSEQVNTEAFF.

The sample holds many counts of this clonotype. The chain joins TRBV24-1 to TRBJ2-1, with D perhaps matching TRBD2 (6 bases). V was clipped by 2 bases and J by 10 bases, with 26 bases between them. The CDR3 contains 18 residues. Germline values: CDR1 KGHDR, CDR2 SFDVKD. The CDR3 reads CATSDSETPGPASVEQFF. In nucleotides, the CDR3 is TGTGCCACCAGTGATTCAGAAACGCCGGGACCAGCTAGCGTGGAGCAGTTCTTC.

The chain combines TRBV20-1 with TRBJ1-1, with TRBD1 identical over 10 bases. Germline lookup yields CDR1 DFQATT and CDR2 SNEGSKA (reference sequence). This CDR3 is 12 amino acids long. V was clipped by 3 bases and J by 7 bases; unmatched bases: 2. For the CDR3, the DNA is TGCAGTGCTAGGGACAGGGGGTTTGAAGCTTTCTTT. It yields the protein CSARDRGFEAFF.

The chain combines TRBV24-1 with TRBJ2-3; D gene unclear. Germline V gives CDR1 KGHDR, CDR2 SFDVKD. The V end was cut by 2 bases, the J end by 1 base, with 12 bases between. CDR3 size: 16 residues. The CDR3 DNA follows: TGTGCCACCAGTGATTCGGACCTCCCACGCACAGATACGCAGTATTTT. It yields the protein CATSDSDLPRTDTQYF.

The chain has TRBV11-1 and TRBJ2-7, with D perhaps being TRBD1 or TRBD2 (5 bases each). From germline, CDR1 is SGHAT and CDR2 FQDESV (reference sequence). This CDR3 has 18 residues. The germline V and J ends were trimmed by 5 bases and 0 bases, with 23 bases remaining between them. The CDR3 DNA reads TGTGCCAGCAGCCCAAACCGGGACCTCGATCTAAGCTCCTACGAGCAGTACTTC. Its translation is CASSPNRDLDLSSYEQYF.

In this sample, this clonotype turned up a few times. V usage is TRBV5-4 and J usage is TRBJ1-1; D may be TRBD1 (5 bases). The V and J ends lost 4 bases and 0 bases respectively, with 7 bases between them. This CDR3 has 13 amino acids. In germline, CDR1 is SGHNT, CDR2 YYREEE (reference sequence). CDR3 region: CASSQDMNTEAFF. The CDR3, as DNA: TGTGCCAGCAGCCAGGACATGAACACTGAAGCTTTCTTT.

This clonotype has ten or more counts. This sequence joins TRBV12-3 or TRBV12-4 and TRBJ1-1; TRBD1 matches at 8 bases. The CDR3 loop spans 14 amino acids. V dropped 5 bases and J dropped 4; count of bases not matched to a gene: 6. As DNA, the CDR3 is TGTGCCAGCAGTCTCAAACAGGGGGGCACTGAAGCTTTCTTT. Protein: CASSLKQGGTEAFF.

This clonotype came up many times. CDR3 protein: CATSDLHGEKETQYF. CDR3 DNA: TGTGCCACCAGTGATTTGCATGGCGAAAAAGAGACCCAGTACTTC. The rearrangement links TRBV24-1 to TRBJ2-5; D is uncertain. The CDR3 extends over 15 amino acids. Between the trimmed V and J ends, which lost 0 bases and 3 bases, there was a span of 10 bases. Per germline, CDR1 KGHDR and CDR2 SFDVKD.

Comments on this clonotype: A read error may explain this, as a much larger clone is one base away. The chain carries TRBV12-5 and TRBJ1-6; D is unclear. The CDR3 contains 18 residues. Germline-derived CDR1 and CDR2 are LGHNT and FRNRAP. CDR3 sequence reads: CASGLTWTQREWNSPLRF. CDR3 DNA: TGTGCTAGTGGTTTGACATGGACCCAACGGGAATGGAATTCACCCCTCCGCTTT.

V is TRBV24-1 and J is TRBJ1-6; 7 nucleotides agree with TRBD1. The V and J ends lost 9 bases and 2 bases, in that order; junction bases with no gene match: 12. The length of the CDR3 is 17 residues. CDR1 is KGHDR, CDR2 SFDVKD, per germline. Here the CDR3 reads CATECLDRRPYNSPLHF. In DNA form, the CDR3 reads TGTGCCACCGAGTGCCTGGACAGGCGCCCCTATAATTCACCCCTCCACTTT.

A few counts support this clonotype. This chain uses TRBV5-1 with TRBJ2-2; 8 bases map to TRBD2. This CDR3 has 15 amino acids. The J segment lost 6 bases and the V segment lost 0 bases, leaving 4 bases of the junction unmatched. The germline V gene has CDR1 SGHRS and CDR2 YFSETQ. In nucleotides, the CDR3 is TGCGCCAGCAGCTTGGTTCCGGGGGGGCCCGGGGAGCTGTTTTTT. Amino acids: CASSLVPGGPGELFF. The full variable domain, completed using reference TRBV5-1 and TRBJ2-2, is KAGVTQTPRYLIKTRGQQVTLSCSPISGHRSVSWYQQTPGQGLQFLFEYFSETQRNKGNFPGRFSGRQFSNSRSEMNVSTLELGDSALYLCASSLVPGGPGELFFGEGSRLTVL.

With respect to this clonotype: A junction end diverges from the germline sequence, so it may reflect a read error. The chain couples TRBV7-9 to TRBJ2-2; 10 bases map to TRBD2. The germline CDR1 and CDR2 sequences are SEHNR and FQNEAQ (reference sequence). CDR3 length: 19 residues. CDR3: CASSGGGSSGGANTGELFF. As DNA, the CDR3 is TGCGCCAGCAGCGGGGGGGGGTCTAGCGGGGGCGCGAACACCGGGGAGCTGTTTTTT. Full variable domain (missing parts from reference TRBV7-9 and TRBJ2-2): DTGVSQNPRHKITKRGQNVTFRCDPISEHNRLYWYRQTLGQGPEFLTYFQNEAQLEKSRLLSDRFSAERPKGSFSTLEIQRTEQGDSAMYLCASSGGGSSGGANTGELFFGEGSRLTVL.

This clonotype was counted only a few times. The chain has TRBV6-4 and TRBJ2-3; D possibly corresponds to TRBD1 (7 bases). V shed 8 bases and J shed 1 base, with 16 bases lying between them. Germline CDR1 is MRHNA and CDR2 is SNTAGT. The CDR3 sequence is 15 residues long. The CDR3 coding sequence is TGTGCCAGCTCCCTTCAGGGGGAGGGCACAGATACGCAGTATTTT. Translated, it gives CASSLQGEGTDTQYF.

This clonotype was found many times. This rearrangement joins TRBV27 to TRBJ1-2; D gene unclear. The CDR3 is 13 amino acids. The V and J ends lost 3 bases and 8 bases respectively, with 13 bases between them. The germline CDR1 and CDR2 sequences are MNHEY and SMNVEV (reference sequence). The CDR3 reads CASSFGQLSGYTF. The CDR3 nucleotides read TGTGCCAGCAGTTTTGGGCAGCTGAGCGGCTACACCTTC.

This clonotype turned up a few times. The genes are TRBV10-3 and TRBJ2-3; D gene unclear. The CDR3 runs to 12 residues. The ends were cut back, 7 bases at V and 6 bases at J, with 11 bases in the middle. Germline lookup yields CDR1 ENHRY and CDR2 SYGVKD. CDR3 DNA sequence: TGTGCCATCACGACTTCTTCGGATACGCAGTATTTT. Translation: CAITTSSDTQYF.

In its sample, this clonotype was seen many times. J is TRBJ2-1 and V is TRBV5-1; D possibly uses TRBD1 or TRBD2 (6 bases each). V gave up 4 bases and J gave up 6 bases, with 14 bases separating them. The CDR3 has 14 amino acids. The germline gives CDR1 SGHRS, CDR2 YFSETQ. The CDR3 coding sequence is TGCGCCAGCAGCAGGGGGGACCCCCCCAATGAGCAGTTCTTC. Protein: CASSRGDPPNEQFF.

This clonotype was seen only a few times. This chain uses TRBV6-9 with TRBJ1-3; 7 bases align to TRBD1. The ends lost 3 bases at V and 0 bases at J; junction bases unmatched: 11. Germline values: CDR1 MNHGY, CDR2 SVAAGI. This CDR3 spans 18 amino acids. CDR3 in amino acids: CASSYSGQDSASGNTIYF. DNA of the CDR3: TGTGCCAGCAGTTACTCCGGACAGGACAGTGCCTCTGGAAACACCATATATTTT.